This TCR beta chain was sequenced in a study of T-cell memory formation after mild COVID-19. Study as a whole: Among the donors, TCR clusters were largely specific to each donor.

Barcoded TCR alpha and TCR beta cDNA libraries with UMIs came from 5'RACE using constant-segment primers. A single record per CDR3 protein comes from TCRdb applying MiXCR to the 5' RACE reads. The sample yields some 120,000 distinct CDR3 sequences, about a sixth seen once. This clonotype was recorded many times. What was sequenced was PBMCs or a T cell subset sorted from them (not recorded which). This TCR was recovered from a man younger than 35 who had mild COVID-19 (a few samples of this study predate the infection). Cell type and time point are not known.

The CDR3 loop is CASSFTGPYEQYF. For the CDR3, the DNA is TGTGCCAGCAGTTTTACAGGGCCCTACGAGCAGTACTTC. This chain uses TRBV12-3 or TRBV12-4 with TRBJ2-7; TRBD1 is a possible D gene (6 bases). V dropped 3 bases and J dropped 2 bases, with 8 bases sitting between them. The CDR3 extends over 13 amino acids.